These T cell receptor beta chains were read from a single sample in a study of blood T cell repertoires in COVID-19. Sequencing was performed with immunoSEQ multiplex PCR; in TCRdb, only in-frame clones are kept and a portion is missing. The sample consists of approximately 200,000 clones, approximately 80% of them appearing once. The specimen was peripheral blood. Source of these receptors: a woman older than 75 with COVID-19, enrolled during active disease. CDR3s include the opening cysteine and the closing phenylalanine or tryptophan. A D gene is named only where the DNA matches it firmly. The listing skips clone size in some rows; elsewhere it reads once, few, many or a size class.

>TRBJ1-1|NA|NA|TRBV2
TGTGCCAGCAGGGGTGGAGGGCGGACTGAAGCTTTCTTT
CASRGGGRTEAFF
>TRBJ1-1|NA|NA|TRBV15
TGTGCCACCAGCAGAGCACAGCTCCAGGTTGAAGCTTTCTTT
CATSRAQLQVEAFF
>TRBJ1-5|TRBD1|NA|TRBV18
TGTGCCAGCTCACCACCCGGCGCAGGGGGATCGCAGCCCCAGCATTTT
CASSPPGAGGSQPQHF
>TRBJ1-3|TRBD1|NA|TRBV5-1
TGCGCCAGCAGCCTAGGGACAGCTGGAAACACCATATATTTT
CASSLGTAGNTIYF
>TRBJ2-5|NA|NA|TRBV7-3
TGTGCCAGCAGCTCGGGCCAAGAGACCCAGTACTTC
CASSSGQETQYF
>TRBJ2-1|TRBD2|few|TRBV3-1/TRBV3-2
TGTGCCAGCAGCCAACCTAGCGGGAGGGCCAGCCCCTACAATGAGCAGTTCTTC
CASSQPSGRASPYNEQFF
>TRBJ2-1|TRBD2|NA|TRBV2
TGTGCCAGCAGGTCCCTAGCGGGAAACTACAATGAGCAGTTCTTC
CASRSLAGNYNEQFF
>TRBJ2-1|TRBD1|few|TRBV12-5
TGTGCTAGTGGTTTGGGACAGGGGGTAAGTGAGCAGTTCTTC
CASGLGQGVSEQFF
>TRBJ2-3|NA|NA|TRBV9
TGTGCCAGCAGCCAAGGGGGTTTAGGGGGAGATACGCAGTATTTT
CASSQGGLGGDTQYF
>TRBJ2-1|NA|NA|TRBV19
TGTGCCAGTAGTCTTCGAGGGAGCTACAATGAGCAGTTCTTC
CASSLRGSYNEQFF
>TRBJ2-2|TRBD2|NA|TRBV29-1
TGCAGCGTTTATCGGGGGGGCACCGGGGAGCTGTTTTTT
CSVYRGGTGELFF
>TRBJ2-3|TRBD2|NA|TRBV5-1
TGCGCCAGCAGCGGGGGGACTAGCGACACAGATACGCAGTATTTT
CASSGGTSDTDTQYF
>TRBJ2-5|TRBD2|NA|TRBV18
TGTGCCAGCTCACCTTCGGCTAGCGGGAAAGAGACCCAGTACTTC
CASSPSASGKETQYF
>TRBJ2-1|NA|NA|TRBV5-1
TGCGCCAGCAGCTTGGACGCGTACAATGAGCAGTTCTTC
CASSLDAYNEQFF